One and the same sample provided the 4 T cell receptor beta chains below, sequenced in a study of T cells in Graves' hyperthyroidism and ophthalmopathy. What was amplified from RNA transcripts were TCR beta CDR3 regions. First-round RT-PCR targeting the TCR CDR3 was performed with the HTBI primer set. TCRdb re-called the multiplex PCR reads through MiXCR, storing one row per CDR3 protein. The sample has some 770,000 distinct CDR3 sequences; over 15% are singletons. The sequenced material came from blood. Receptors were obtained from a man aged 18 to 30 with Graves' hyperthyroidism.

At least ten counts were recorded for this clonotype. DNA for the CDR3: TGTGCCAGCAGTTACTCGATGGAGACCCAGTACTTC. Encoded protein: CASSYSMETQYF. This chain uses TRBV6-6 with TRBJ2-5; D is unclear. This CDR3 is built from 12 residues. V dropped 0 bases and J dropped 5 bases, with 4 bases sitting between them. CDR1 and CDR2 (germline): MNHNY, SVGAGI (reference sequence).

This clonotype was counted at least ten times. The CDR3 nucleotides are TGTGCCAGCAGTTTTACAGCGAACACTGAAGCTTTCTTT. This translates into CASSFTANTEAFF. The chain uses TRBV7-9 and TRBJ1-1; D is uncertain. The germline V gene encodes CDR1 SEHNR and CDR2 FQNEAQ (reference sequence). The CDR3 totals 13 residues. Trimming removed 6 bases from V and 1 base from J, with 9 bases in between.

This clonotype occurred many times. The CDR3 region has the DNA TGTGCCAGCAGTCCCGCCGACAGATACAATGAGCAGTTCTTC. Translating gives CASSPADRYNEQFF. V is TRBV28 and J is TRBJ2-1; D possibly corresponds to TRBD1 (5 bases). Germline lookup yields CDR1 MDHEN and CDR2 SYDVKM. The CDR3 has 14 residues. V lost 5 bases and J lost 4, with 12 bases in between.

This clonotype was recorded at least ten times. The CDR3 loop is CASSLYDRDEQFF. Written as DNA, the CDR3 is TGCGCCAGCAGCTTGTACGATCGAGATGAGCAGTTCTTC. The V and J genes are TRBV5-1 and TRBJ2-1, with no clear D. The V end lost 1 base, the J end lost 8 bases, and 10 bases lay between the germline ends. CDR1 is SGHRS, CDR2 YFSETQ, per germline. The CDR3 consists of 13 residues.